Given below is one T cell receptor beta chain in context. Its antigen remains undetermined. No base qualities exist here, and no much larger clone lies one base off it. Libraries were built with the immunoSEQ multiplex PCR assay. Concerning the study's data processing: To diagnose cytomegalovirus status from the catalog of TCR beta chain sequences, a statistical classification framework was built. Imported from immuneACCESS, the table was reduced by TCRdb to in-frame sequences with V and J called. These copies leave out some clones; in studies compared against another copy, an unresolved V gene accounts for under half, and the cause of the remainder is not known. V, J and clone size reflect that table, while D and trimming were determined from the DNA. This sample gives around 50,000 clones in total; 85% to 95% of them show up just once. Clones ranked in the top ten supply around 5.5% of the sample.

The sample comes from a study of cytomegalovirus exposure and HLA in healthy donors (dated by TCRdb to about 2017). For the wider study: According to a later analysis, one platform produced both the roughly 110 validation repertoires and the approximately 670 repertoires of the first cohort. Besides the first cohort of approximately 710 subjects, a separate validation cohort made up of 120 or so different subjects was used. The study aimed to test whether cataloging public T cell receptors could reveal signatures of past pathogen exposure. To predict cytomegalovirus infection status, the study combined high-throughput TCR immunosequencing, statistical association of individual TCRs with disease status, and machine learning. Broader findings and caveats from the paper: All 120 or so repertoires were used to score co-occurrence in the validation cohort in a later analysis, because that analysis had no HLA typing for the cohort. Subsequent analysis determined that TCRs grouped into clusters in the first cohort also showed a tendency toward co-occurrence across the 120 validation repertoires, and 94% of cluster scores exceeded 0. Three of the identified cytomegalovirus-associated TCR beta chains were confirmed in vitro to be specific for cytomegalovirus antigens. The classifier was reported to diagnose cytomegalovirus status with high specificity and sensitivity in both the original cohort and the validation cohort. It was suggested by the authors that the approach could potentially be generalized to other disease states and immunological phenotypes. The study gave a list of 150 to 200 TCR beta chains associated with cytomegalovirus. While some public TCRs were present in many individuals, most TCR sequences turned up only very rarely across donors.

The CDR3 holds 13 amino acids from the cysteine to the phenylalanine. Solely the CDR3 DNA is kept, with 39 bases framed from the first base. Via the germline V gene, CDR1 is KGHSH and CDR2 LQKENI. The junction carries 7 bases between V and J, which are trimmed by 3 bases and 4 bases respectively. Separate from the approximately 700-subject first cohort, the validation cohort of 95 to 150 subjects was the group to which the donors belonged. The V gene is TRBV18 and the J gene is TRBJ2-1; confidence is insufficient to name the D gene. Sequencing was carried out using PBMCs. This TCR came from a woman aged 18 to 35 in good health and CMV-seronegative. The CDR3 in this case is CASSPAGYNEQFF. Read as DNA, the sequence is TGTGCCAGCTCACCCGCCGGGTACAATGAGCAGTTCTTC.